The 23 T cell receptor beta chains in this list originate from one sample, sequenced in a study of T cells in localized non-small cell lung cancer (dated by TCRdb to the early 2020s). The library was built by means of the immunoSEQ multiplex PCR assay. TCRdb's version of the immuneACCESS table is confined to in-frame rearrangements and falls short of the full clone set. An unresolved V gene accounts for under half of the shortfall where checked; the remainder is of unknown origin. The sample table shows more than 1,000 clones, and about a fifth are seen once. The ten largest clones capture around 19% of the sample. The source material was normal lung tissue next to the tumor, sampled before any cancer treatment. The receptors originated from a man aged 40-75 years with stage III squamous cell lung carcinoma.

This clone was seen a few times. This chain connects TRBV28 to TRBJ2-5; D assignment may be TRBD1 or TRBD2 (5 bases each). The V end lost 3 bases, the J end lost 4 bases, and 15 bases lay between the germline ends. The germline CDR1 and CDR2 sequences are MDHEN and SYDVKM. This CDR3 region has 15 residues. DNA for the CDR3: TGTGCCAGCAGTTTTGGGCAGGGAGTCGGAGAGACCCAGTACTTC. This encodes CASSFGQGVGETQYF.

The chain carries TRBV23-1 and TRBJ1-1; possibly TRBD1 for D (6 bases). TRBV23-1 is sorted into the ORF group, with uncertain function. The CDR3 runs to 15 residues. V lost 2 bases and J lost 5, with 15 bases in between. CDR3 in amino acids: CASSQARGVGTEAFF. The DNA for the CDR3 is TGCGCCAGCAGTCAAGCCAGGGGCGTAGGGACTGAAGCTTTCTTT.

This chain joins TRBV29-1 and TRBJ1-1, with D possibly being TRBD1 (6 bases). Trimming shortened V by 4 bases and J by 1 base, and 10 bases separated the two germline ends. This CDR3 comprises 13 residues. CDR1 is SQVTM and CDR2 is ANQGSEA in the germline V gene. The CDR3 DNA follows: TGCAGCGTTGTTCAGGGGCGGAACACTGAAGCTTTCTTT. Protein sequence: CSVVQGRNTEAFF.

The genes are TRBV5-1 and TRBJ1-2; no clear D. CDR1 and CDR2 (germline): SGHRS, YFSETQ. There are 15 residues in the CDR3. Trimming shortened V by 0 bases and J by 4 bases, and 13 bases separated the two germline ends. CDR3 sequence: CASSLDKTRAYGYTF. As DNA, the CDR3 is TGCGCCAGCAGCTTGGACAAGACGAGGGCCTATGGCTACACCTTC.

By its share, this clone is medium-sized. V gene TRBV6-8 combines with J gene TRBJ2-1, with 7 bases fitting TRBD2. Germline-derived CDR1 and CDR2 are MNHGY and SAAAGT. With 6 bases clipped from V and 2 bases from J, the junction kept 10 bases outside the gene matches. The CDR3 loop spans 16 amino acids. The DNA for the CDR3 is TGTGCCAGCAGCTCCGCTCTAGCGGTAACCTACAATGAGCAGTTCTTC. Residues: CASSSALAVTYNEQFF.

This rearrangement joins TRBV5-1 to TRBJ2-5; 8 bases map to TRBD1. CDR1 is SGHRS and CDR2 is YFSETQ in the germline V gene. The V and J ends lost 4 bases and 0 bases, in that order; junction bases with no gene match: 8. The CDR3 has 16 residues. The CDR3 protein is CASSPAWDRNQETQYF. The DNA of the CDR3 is TGCGCCAGCAGCCCCGCCTGGGACAGGAACCAAGAGACCCAGTACTTC.

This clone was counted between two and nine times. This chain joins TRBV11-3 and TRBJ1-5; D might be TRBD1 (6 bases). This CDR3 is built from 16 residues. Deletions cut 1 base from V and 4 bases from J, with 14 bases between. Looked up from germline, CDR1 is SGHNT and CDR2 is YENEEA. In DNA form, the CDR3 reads TGTGCCAGCAGCTTAGTATATGACAGGACGAATCAGCCCCAGCATTTT. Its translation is CASSLVYDRTNQPQHF.

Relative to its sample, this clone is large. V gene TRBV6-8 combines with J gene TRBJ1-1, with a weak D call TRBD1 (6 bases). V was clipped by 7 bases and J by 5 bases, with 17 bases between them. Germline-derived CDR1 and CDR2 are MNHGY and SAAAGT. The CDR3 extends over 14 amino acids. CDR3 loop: CASTSGHRGTEAFF. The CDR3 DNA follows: TGTGCCAGCACCTCGGGACACCGGGGGACTGAAGCTTTCTTT.

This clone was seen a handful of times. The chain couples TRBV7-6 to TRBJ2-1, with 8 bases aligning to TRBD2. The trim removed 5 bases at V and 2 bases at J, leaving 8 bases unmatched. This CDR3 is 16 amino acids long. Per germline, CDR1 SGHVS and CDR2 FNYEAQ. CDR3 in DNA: TGTGCCAGCAGCCGTAGCGGGACCCAGACCTACAATGAGCAGTTCTTC. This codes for CASSRSGTQTYNEQFF.

The CDR3 DNA follows: TGTGCCAGCAGCGTACTAGGAGGGGGTGATAACAATGAGCAGTTCTTC. As protein: CASSVLGGGDNNEQFF. The V and J genes are TRBV7-4 and TRBJ2-1; D assignment may be TRBD1 or TRBD2 (6 bases each). This CDR3 region has 16 residues. V was clipped by 5 bases and J by 5 bases, with 19 bases between them. Germline values: CDR1 SGHVT, CDR2 SQSDAQ. The entire variable domain, with the rest obtained from reference TRBV7-4 and TRBJ2-1, is as follows: GAGVSQSPRYKVAKRGRDVALRCDSISGHVTLYWYRQTLGQGSEVLTYSQSDAQRDKSGRPSGRFSAERPERSVSTLKIQRTEQGDSAVYLCASSVLGGGDNNEQFFGPGTRLTVL.

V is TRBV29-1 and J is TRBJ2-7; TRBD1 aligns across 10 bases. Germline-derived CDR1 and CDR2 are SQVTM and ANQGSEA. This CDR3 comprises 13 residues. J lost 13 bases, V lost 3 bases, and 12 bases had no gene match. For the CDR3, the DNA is TGCAGCGTTGACGGCGCTTCCGGGACAGGGGTCTACTTC. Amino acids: CSVDGASGTGVYF.

The CDR3 is CASSEPNTGELFF. CDR3 coding DNA: TGTGCCAGTAGCGAACCGAACACCGGGGAGCTGTTTTTT. The V call is TRBV19, the J call TRBJ2-2; D is unclear. CDR3 length: 13 amino acids. Germline V gives CDR1 LNHDA, CDR2 SQIVND (reference sequence). The ends were cut back, 6 bases at V and 0 bases at J, with 5 bases in the middle.

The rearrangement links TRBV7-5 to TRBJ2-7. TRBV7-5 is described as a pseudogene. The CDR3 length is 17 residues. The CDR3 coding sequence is TGTGCCAGCAGCTTAGTTATAGTTTCAGGAGCTGGGCCCGAGCAGTACTTC. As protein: CASSLVIVSGAGPEQYF.

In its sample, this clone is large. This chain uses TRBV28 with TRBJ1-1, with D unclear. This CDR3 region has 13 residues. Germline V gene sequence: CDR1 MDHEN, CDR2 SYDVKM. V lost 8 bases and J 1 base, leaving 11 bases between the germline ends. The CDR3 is CASFYPGNTEAFF. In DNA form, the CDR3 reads TGTGCCAGCTTCTACCCAGGGAACACTGAAGCTTTCTTT.

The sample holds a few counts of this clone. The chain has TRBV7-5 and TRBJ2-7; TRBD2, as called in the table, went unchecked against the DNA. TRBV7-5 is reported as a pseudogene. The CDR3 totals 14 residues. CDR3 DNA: TGTGCCAGCAGCTTACGAGGCGGGACCTACGAGCAGTACTTC. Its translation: CASSLRGGTYEQYF.

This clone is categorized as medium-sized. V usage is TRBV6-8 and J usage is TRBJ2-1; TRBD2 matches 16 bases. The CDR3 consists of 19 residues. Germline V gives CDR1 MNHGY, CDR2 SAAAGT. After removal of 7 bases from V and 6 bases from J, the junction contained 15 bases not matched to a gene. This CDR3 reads CASNRLDGGTSGRGNEQFF. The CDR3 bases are TGTGCCAGCAACCGGCTGGACGGGGGGACTAGCGGGAGGGGCAATGAGCAGTTCTTC.

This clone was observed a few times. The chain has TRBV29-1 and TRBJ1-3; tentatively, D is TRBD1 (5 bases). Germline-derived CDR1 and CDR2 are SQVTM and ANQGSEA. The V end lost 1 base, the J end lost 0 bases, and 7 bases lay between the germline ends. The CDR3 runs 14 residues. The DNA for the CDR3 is TGCAGCGTTGAAGTTGGGGGCTCTGGAAACACCATATATTTT. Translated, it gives CSVEVGGSGNTIYF.

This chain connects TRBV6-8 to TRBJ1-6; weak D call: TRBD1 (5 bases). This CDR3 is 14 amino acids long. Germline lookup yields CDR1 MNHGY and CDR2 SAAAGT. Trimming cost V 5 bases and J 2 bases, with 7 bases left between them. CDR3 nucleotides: TGTGCCAGCAGTGCAGGGCCCTATAATTCACCCCTCCACTTT. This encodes CASSAGPYNSPLHF.

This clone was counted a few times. For the CDR3, the DNA is TGTGCCAGCAGTGAAGGTAGCGGGGGACAGGATACGCAGTATTTT. Translating gives CASSEGSGGQDTQYF. V is TRBV6-1 and J is TRBJ2-3; the match to TRBD2 covers 9 bases. From germline, CDR1 is MNHNS and CDR2 SASEGT. V was clipped by 1 base and J by 6 bases; unmatched bases: 5. CDR3 size: 15 residues.

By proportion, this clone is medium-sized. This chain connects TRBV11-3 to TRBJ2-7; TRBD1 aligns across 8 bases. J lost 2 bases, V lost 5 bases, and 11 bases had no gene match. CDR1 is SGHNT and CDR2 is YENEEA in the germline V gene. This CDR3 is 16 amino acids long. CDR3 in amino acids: CASSPWTGPAAYEQYF. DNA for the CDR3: TGTGCCAGCAGCCCTTGGACAGGGCCCGCGGCCTACGAGCAGTACTTC. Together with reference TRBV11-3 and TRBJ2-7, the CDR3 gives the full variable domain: EAGVVQSPRYKIIEKKQPVAFWCNPISGHNTLYWYLQNLGQGPELLIRYENEEAVDDSQLPKDRFSAERLKGVDSTLKIQPAELGDSAVYLCASSPWTGPAAYEQYFGPGTRLTVT.

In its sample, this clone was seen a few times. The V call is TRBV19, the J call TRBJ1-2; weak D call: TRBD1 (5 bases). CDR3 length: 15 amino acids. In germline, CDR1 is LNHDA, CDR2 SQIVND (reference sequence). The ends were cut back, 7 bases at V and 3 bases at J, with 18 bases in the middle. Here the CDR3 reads CASNDPLGAHYGYTF. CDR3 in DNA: TGTGCCAGTAACGATCCCCTCGGGGCTCACTATGGCTACACCTTC.

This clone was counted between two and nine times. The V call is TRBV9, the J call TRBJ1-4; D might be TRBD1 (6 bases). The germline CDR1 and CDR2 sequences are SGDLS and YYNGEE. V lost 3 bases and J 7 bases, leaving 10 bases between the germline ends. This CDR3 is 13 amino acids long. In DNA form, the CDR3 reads TGTGCCAGCAGCGCCCAGGGGCGTGAAAAACTGTTTTTT. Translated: CASSAQGREKLFF.

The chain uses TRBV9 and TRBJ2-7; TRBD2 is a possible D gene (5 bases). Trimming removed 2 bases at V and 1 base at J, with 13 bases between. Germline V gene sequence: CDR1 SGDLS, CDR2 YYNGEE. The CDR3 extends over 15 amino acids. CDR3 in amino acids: CASSVEGLESYEQYF. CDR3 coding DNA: TGTGCCAGCAGCGTTGAGGGTTTGGAGTCCTACGAGCAGTACTTC.